The rows below give T cell receptor beta chains drawn from one sample of a study of T-cell memory formation after mild COVID-19. A single record per CDR3 protein comes from TCRdb applying MiXCR to the 5' RACE reads. The sample shows approximately 560,000 distinct CDR3 sequences, around 15% of them seen only once. The sample taken for sequencing was PBMCs or a T cell subset sorted from them (not recorded which). Every receptor here comes from an adult woman who had mild COVID-19 (a few samples of this study predate the infection). Cell type and time point are not known. CDR3s include the opening cysteine and the closing phenylalanine or tryptophan. The D gene is left open where the match is weak. Size is stated for part of the rows, as once, few or many counts, or as a class when the clone is expanded.

clone size: .; J gene: TRBJ2-3; D gene: .; V gene: TRBV30; CDR3 DNA: TGTGCCTGGAGTGCCGCCACAGATACGCAGTATTTT; CDR3 protein: CAWSAATDTQYF
clone size: .; J gene: TRBJ2-5; D gene: .; V gene: TRBV3-1; CDR3 DNA: TGTGCCAGCAGCCCCTCTCTAGCGAAGGAGACCCAGTACTTC; CDR3 protein: CASSPSLAKETQYF
clone size: .; J gene: TRBJ1-5; D gene: TRBD1; V gene: TRBV19; CDR3 DNA: TGTGCCAGTAACGGGGACAGCTATAGCAATCAGCCCCAGCATTTT; CDR3 protein: CASNGDSYSNQPQHF
clone size: few; J gene: TRBJ1-2; D gene: .; V gene: TRBV12-3/TRBV12-4; CDR3 DNA: TGTGCCAGCAGTTTCGGCAGGGCATTTGGCTACACCTTC; CDR3 protein: CASSFGRAFGYTF
clone size: .; J gene: TRBJ2-1; D gene: TRBD2; V gene: TRBV3-1; CDR3 DNA: TGTGCCAGCAGCCCTGGGACTAGCGGGAGCGTATTGCAGTTCTTC; CDR3 protein: CASSPGTSGSVLQFF
clone size: many; J gene: TRBJ1-1; D gene: TRBD1; V gene: TRBV2; CDR3 DNA: TGTGCCAGCGGACAGGGGGCCAGGACTGAAGCTTTCTTT; CDR3 protein: CASGQGARTEAFF
clone size: .; J gene: TRBJ2-3; D gene: TRBD2; V gene: TRBV7-2; CDR3 DNA: TGTGCCAGCAGCTTAGCGGCTAGCGGGAGAATAGATACGCAGTATTTT; CDR3 protein: CASSLAASGRIDTQYF
clone size: few; J gene: TRBJ1-1; D gene: .; V gene: TRBV12-3/TRBV12-4; CDR3 DNA: TGTGCCAGCAGTACCCGGGACGGCCGGTCGGAGGCTTTCTTT; CDR3 protein: CASSTRDGRSEAFF
clone size: few; J gene: TRBJ2-7; D gene: .; V gene: TRBV5-1; CDR3 DNA: TGCGCCAGCAGCTTGACAGGTGACTCCTACGAGCAGTACTTC; CDR3 protein: CASSLTGDSYEQYF
clone size: few; J gene: TRBJ2-2; D gene: TRBD2; V gene: TRBV5-1; CDR3 DNA: TGCGCCAGCAGCTTTAGCGGGAAGGACACCGGGGAGCTGTTTTTT; CDR3 protein: CASSFSGKDTGELFF
clone size: few; J gene: TRBJ2-7; D gene: .; V gene: TRBV11-3; CDR3 DNA: TGTGCCAGCAGCTTAGATTTCCGGGAACGCTCCTACGAGCAGTACTTC; CDR3 protein: CASSLDFRERSYEQYF
clone size: few; J gene: TRBJ1-2; D gene: .; V gene: TRBV6-5; CDR3 DNA: TGTGCCAGCAGTTACAGCCCCGGGACCACTTTAAGAAAGGGCTACACCTTC; CDR3 protein: CASSYSPGTTLRKGYTF
clone size: few; J gene: TRBJ1-1; D gene: .; V gene: TRBV5-6; CDR3 DNA: TGTGCCAGCAGCTTCTTGCAGCCGAACACTGAAGCTTTCTTT; CDR3 protein: CASSFLQPNTEAFF
clone size: few; J gene: TRBJ2-1; D gene: TRBD2; V gene: TRBV30; CDR3 DNA: TGTGCCTGGAGGGCCCGGACTAGCTCGGGAGTTAATGAGCAGTTCTTC; CDR3 protein: CAWRARTSSGVNEQFF
clone size: .; J gene: TRBJ2-7; D gene: .; V gene: TRBV20-1; CDR3 DNA: TGCAGTGCTTCCAACCCAGGGAGAGGGACCTACGAGCAGTACTTC; CDR3 protein: CSASNPGRGTYEQYF
clone size: few; J gene: TRBJ1-2; D gene: .; V gene: TRBV6-5; CDR3 DNA: TGTGCCAGCAGAGGACCGGGACGGGCTAACTATGGCTACACCTTC; CDR3 protein: CASRGPGRANYGYTF
clone size: few; J gene: TRBJ2-7; D gene: TRBD1; V gene: TRBV4-3; CDR3 DNA: TGCGCCAGCAGCCGCAAAACAAACCCGGGCGGACAGGGGACCCCCTACGAGCAGTACTTC; CDR3 protein: CASSRKTNPGGQGTPYEQYF
clone size: few; J gene: TRBJ2-5; D gene: TRBD2; V gene: TRBV11-2; CDR3 DNA: TGTGCCAGCAGCATAACTAGCGGGGGGCCCTGGGAGACCCAGTACTTC; CDR3 protein: CASSITSGGPWETQYF
clone size: .; J gene: TRBJ1-6; D gene: TRBD1; V gene: TRBV27; CDR3 DNA: TGTGCCAGCAGTTCCGGGACAGGGTATTCACCCCTCCACTTT; CDR3 protein: CASSSGTGYSPLHF
clone size: .; J gene: TRBJ1-6; D gene: TRBD1; V gene: TRBV2; CDR3 DNA: TGTGCCAGCAGGATACAGGGGTGGAATTCACCCCTCCACTTT; CDR3 protein: CASRIQGWNSPLHF
clone size: few; J gene: TRBJ2-3; D gene: .; V gene: TRBV3-1; CDR3 DNA: TGTGCCAGCGCTCTAGGGGATACGCAGTATTTT; CDR3 protein: CASALGDTQYF
clone size: few; J gene: TRBJ2-3; D gene: .; V gene: TRBV3-1; CDR3 DNA: TGTGCCAGCAGCCAGTCTGATAGCGGACCCGCACGTCATACGCAGTATTTT; CDR3 protein: CASSQSDSGPARHTQYF
clone size: .; J gene: TRBJ2-3; D gene: TRBD2; V gene: TRBV20-1; CDR3 DNA: TGCAGTGCTAAACCCCGGACTAGCGGGAGGACAACGGGGGGCACAGATACGCAGTATTTT; CDR3 protein: CSAKPRTSGRTTGGTDTQYF
clone size: .; J gene: TRBJ2-3; D gene: TRBD2; V gene: TRBV20-1; CDR3 DNA: TGCAGTGCTAGGGGCCGGACACCAAAAAGCCAGCGGGAGAGAAATACGCAGTATTTT; CDR3 protein: CSARGRTPKSQRERNTQYF
clone size: .; J gene: TRBJ2-1; D gene: .; V gene: TRBV3-1; CDR3 DNA: TGTGCCAGCAGCCAATTACGGGAAAGCAATGAGCAGTTCTTC; CDR3 protein: CASSQLRESNEQFF
clone size: few; J gene: TRBJ2-3; D gene: TRBD2; V gene: TRBV10-3; CDR3 DNA: TGTGCCATCAGTGATGTGGGACTAGCAGATACGCAGTATTTT; CDR3 protein: CAISDVGLADTQYF
clone size: few; J gene: TRBJ1-2; D gene: .; V gene: TRBV25-1; CDR3 DNA: TGTGCCAGCAGTGAATACTCAGAGTTCTATGGCTACACCTTC; CDR3 protein: CASSEYSEFYGYTF
clone size: few; J gene: TRBJ1-1; D gene: .; V gene: TRBV25-1; CDR3 DNA: TGTGCCAGCAGTGAATCCCGCGGGGGTATCGCTGAAGCTTTCTTT; CDR3 protein: CASSESRGGIAEAFF
clone size: many; J gene: TRBJ1-1; D gene: .; V gene: TRBV12-3/TRBV12-4; CDR3 DNA: TGTGCCAGCAGTTTTCCAGGGAGAGGGACTGAAGCTTTCTTT; CDR3 protein: CASSFPGRGTEAFF
clone size: few; J gene: TRBJ1-4; D gene: .; V gene: TRBV20-1; CDR3 DNA: TGCAGTGCCGACGATGCGGAAAAACTGTTTTTT; CDR3 protein: CSADDAEKLFF